A selection of T cell receptor beta chains follows, all from one sample in a study of CD8 T cells in ankylosing spondylitis. Each CDR3 protein is one row after TCRdb ran MiXCR on the 5' RACE reads. The sample shows a few hundred thousand distinct CDR3 sequences, over 9.5% of them seen only once. Sequencing was performed on blood, either unsorted or a sorted T cell fraction (not recorded which). These TCRs come from a male donor with ankylosing spondylitis or in good health (not recorded which). Both conserved end residues are part of each CDR3. The D gene is left open where the match is weak. The listing skips clone size in some rows; elsewhere it reads once, few, many or a size class.

d_call clone_size j_call v_call cdr3_nt cdr3_aa
- many TRBJ1-5 TRBV5-5 TGTGCCAGCAGCTTGGTGGGAGGCCTCGACGGCAATCAGCCCCAGCATTTT CASSLVGGLDGNQPQHF
- many TRBJ2-5 TRBV28 TGTGCCAGCAGCCCCTTTTGGGGGGCCGGGGAGACCCAGTACTTC CASSPFWGAGETQYF
- many TRBJ2-7 TRBV20-1 TGCAGTGCTCGAAGGTCTGGGTACCACGAGCAGTACTTC CSARRSGYHEQYF
- many TRBJ2-5 TRBV11-2 TGTGCCAGCAGTCAGGTCCCGGAGACCCAGTACTTC CASSQVPETQYF
TRBD1 few TRBJ2-3 TRBV19 TGTGCCAGTCGCGACCGGGACAGGGGAACAGATACGCAGTATTTT CASRDRDRGTDTQYF
- - TRBJ2-6 TRBV15 TGTGCCACTAGACATCCCAGCTCTGGGGCCAACGTCCTGACTTTC CATRHPSSGANVLTF
- few TRBJ2-5 TRBV7-3 TGTGCCAGCAGCTGGACTTACCAAGAGACCCAGTACTTC CASSWTYQETQYF
- many TRBJ2-5 TRBV7-9 TGTGCCAGCAGCTCTCAGGGGGGCAAGACCCAGTACTTC CASSSQGGKTQYF
- few TRBJ1-2 TRBV5-5 TGTGCCAGCAGCTTGGATTTCACAGGGCAGGGCTACACCTTC CASSLDFTGQGYTF
TRBD1 many TRBJ1-4 TRBV7-9 TGTGCCAGCAGCTACCTCTGGACAGGGGATGAAAAACTGTTTTTT CASSYLWTGDEKLFF
- many TRBJ1-1 TRBV12-3/TRBV12-4 TGTGCCAGCAGCCTGACGACGTTGGCTGAAGCTTTCTTT CASSLTTLAEAFF